This T cell receptor (beta chain) was identified during a study of CXCR3-negative and CXCR3-positive naive CD8 T cells. Carrying UMI labels, the TRB cDNA libraries were prepared through 5' RACE. From its re-call of the 5' RACE reads, TCRdb lists each CDR3 protein once, without DNA. The repertoire table contains over 35,000 distinct CDR3 sequences. The CDR3 totals 15 residues. Germline V gene lookup returns CDR1 LNHNV and CDR2 YYDKDF (reference sequence). The sequence was collected from a human donor in good health. Some clones in this sample may be carry-over from other donors' samples. The sequencing input was naive CXCR3- CD8+ T cells from blood. Regarding subset: CD45RO-CCR7+CD27+CD95- naive CD8+ T cells lacking CXCR3 (TNR3-). This chain uses TRBV15 with TRBJ2-3; TCRdb's D call of TRBD1 is untestable without DNA. The chain's CDR3 is CATSRTGQPTDTQYF.